This TCR beta chain was obtained from a study of blood T cell repertoires in COVID-19. Generated by immunoSEQ multiplex PCR, the TCRdb table keeps only in-frame clones and is missing some. Of about 50,000 clones listed, under 90% are singletons. V trimming: 4 bases; J trimming: 6 bases; junction bases outside the gene matches: 5. CDR1 is SGHRS and CDR2 is YFSETQ in the germline V gene. This CDR3 has 13 residues. This clonotype originated in a woman in her sixties with acute or convalescent COVID-19. The genes are TRBV5-1 and TRBJ1-2, with 8 bases fitting TRBD1. Sequencing used peripheral blood. The CDR3 here is CASSDPGGDGYTF. The CDR3 DNA reads TGCGCCAGCAGCGATCCAGGGGGCGATGGCTACACCTTC.